A single sample gave rise to the 6 T cell receptor beta chains below, sequenced in a study of blood T cells in healthy people across ages. Together with a sample-barcoded 5' primer, a J-beta primer mix was included in a second PCR lasting roughly 7 to 11 cycles. TCRdb reprocessed the 5' RACE reads via MiXCR and lists one record per CDR3 protein. The table shows some 700,000 distinct CDR3 sequences, with about 24% occurring only once. Sequencing was performed on blood. These receptors came from a man aged 65-85 years in good health.

This clonotype has just a few counts. The chain combines TRBV7-6 with TRBJ2-3; D is ambiguous. The V gene's germline CDR1 is SGHVS and CDR2 FNYEAQ. The CDR3 is 12 residues long. Trimming removed 6 bases from V and 4 bases from J, with 8 bases in between. The CDR3 DNA follows: TGTGCCAGCAGTCAAATAGCAGATACGCAGTATTTT. Translation gives CASSQIADTQYF.

V gene TRBV2 combines with J gene TRBJ2-3, with no clear D. The CDR3 sequence is 13 residues long. The germline V gene has CDR1 SNHLY and CDR2 FYNNEI. Trimming left V 2 bases short and J 3 bases short, with 6 bases between. CDR3 coding DNA: TGTGCCAGCAGTGAACAACGGACAGATACGCAGTATTTT. The encoded protein is CASSEQRTDTQYF.

The chain employs TRBV7-9 and TRBJ2-3; TRBD2 matches at 8 bases. Germline trimming cut 2 bases from V and 5 bases from J; bases unmatched to any gene: 3. The CDR3 totals 14 residues. CDR1 and CDR2 from the germline V gene are SEHNR and FQNEAQ (reference sequence). CDR3 sequence: CASSLFGGEDTQYF. The CDR3 region has the DNA TGTGCCAGCAGCTTATTCGGGGGGGAAGATACGCAGTATTTT.

Only a few counts were recorded for this clonotype. The V call is TRBV7-6, the J call TRBJ1-5; TRBD1 might be the D (6 bases). This CDR3 has 16 amino acids. Trimming took 5 bases from V and 2 from J, leaving 16 bases between them. Germline V gene data show CDR1 as SGHVS and CDR2 as FNYEAQ. This chain's CDR3 is CASSVGGFRGNQPQHF. CDR3 bases: TGTGCCAGCAGCGTAGGGGGTTTTAGGGGCAATCAGCCCCAGCATTTT.

The CDR3 loop is CSPFFGADTQYF. The CDR3 DNA reads TGCAGCCCCTTCTTCGGGGCTGATACGCAGTATTTT. V and J are TRBV29-1 and TRBJ2-3, with D perhaps assigned TRBD1 or TRBD2 (5 bases each). The germline V gene has CDR1 SQVTM and CDR2 ANQGSEA. The CDR3 sequence is 12 residues long. V was trimmed by 8 bases and J by 6 bases, leaving 15 bases between them.

The chain links TRBV12-3 or TRBV12-4 to TRBJ2-2; D remains unclear. The CDR3 has 14 residues. Trimming cost V 8 bases and J 0 bases, with 10 bases left between them. CDR3 loop: CASADRPNTGELFF. As DNA, the CDR3 is TGTGCCAGCGCTGACCGCCCGAACACCGGGGAGCTGTTTTTT.